These 15 T cell receptor beta chains were sequenced from one sample in a study of cytomegalovirus exposure and HLA in healthy donors. The study ran its PCR with 60 Vbeta and 13 Jbeta primers. Only in-frame clones appear in the TCRdb table, and some are missing; sequencing was by immunoSEQ multiplex PCR. The repertoire holds under 150,000 clones, with 80% as singletons. Specimen: PBMCs. These receptors were collected from a woman between 35 and 50 years old in good health and CMV-seronegative.

The V and J genes are TRBV29-1 and TRBJ1-1, with D possibly matching TRBD1 (6 bases). CDR3 length: 14 amino acids. Germline V gene data show CDR1 as SQVTM and CDR2 as ANQGSEA. Trimming removed 3 bases from V and 4 bases from J, with 15 bases in between. CDR3 sequence (DNA): TGCAGCGTTGAGAAGACAGGTATCTCCACTGAAGCTTTCTTT. This codes for CSVEKTGISTEAFF.

This sequence joins TRBV18 and TRBJ2-5, with D possibly being TRBD1 (6 bases). Near its end, the DNA agrees better with TRBJ2-7, so the J call may be wrong. The CDR3 length is 13 residues. Germline CDR1 KGHSH, CDR2 LQKENI. In DNA, the CDR3 is TGTGCCAGCTCACAAGGACAGTCCTACGAGCAGTACTTC. Residues: CASSQGQSYEQYF.

The sample holds a few counts of this clone. V gene TRBV7-9 combines with J gene TRBJ2-1, with 14 bases matching TRBD2. V lost 5 bases and J lost 4; bases outside the gene matches: 7. Germline assignment: CDR1 SEHNR and CDR2 FQNEAQ (reference sequence). The CDR3 consists of 17 residues. The CDR3 loop reads CASSHEGLAGGYNEQFF. CDR3 nucleotides: TGTGCCAGCAGCCACGAAGGACTAGCGGGAGGTTACAATGAGCAGTTCTTC.

This clone was observed a single time. V gene TRBV5-4 combines with J gene TRBJ2-7; D possibly corresponds to TRBD2 (6 bases). Per the germline V gene, CDR1 is SGHNT and CDR2 is YYREEE (reference sequence). The CDR3 extends over 14 amino acids. V was trimmed by 4 bases and J by 6 bases, leaving 17 bases between them. CDR3 sequence (DNA): TGTGCCAGCAGCGAGAAGACTAGTTTGGGCGAGCAGTACTTC. Translation gives CASSEKTSLGEQYF.

The chain has TRBV6-5 and TRBJ1-5, with TRBD1 identical over 8 bases. CDR3 size: 14 residues. The junction had 7 bases not matched to a gene; V was cut back by 6 bases and J by 6 bases. Germline V gives CDR1 MNHEY, CDR2 SVGAGI. The CDR3 loop reads CASRDRGASQPQHF. CDR3 DNA: TGTGCCAGCAGAGACAGGGGTGCGAGTCAGCCCCAGCATTTT.

In nucleotides, the CDR3 is TGTGCCAGCAGCTCCTCCGGGGAAAAACTGTTTTTT. It is translated as CASSSSGEKLFF. The rearrangement links TRBV28 to TRBJ1-4; D is undetermined. Germline V gene lookup returns CDR1 MDHEN and CDR2 SYDVKM. The CDR3 runs 12 residues. The V end was cut by 6 bases, the J end by 8 bases, with 10 bases between. The variable domain in full, with the rest retrieved from reference TRBV28 and TRBJ1-4, is DVKVTQSSRYLVKRTGEKVFLECVQDMDHENMFWYRQDPGLGLRLIYFSYDVKMKEKGDIPEGYSVSREKKERFSLILESASTNQTSMYLCASSSSGEKLFFGSGTQLSVL.

The rearrangement links TRBV7-9 to TRBJ2-5, with D tentatively TRBD1 (6 bases). CDR3 size: 13 residues. The germline V gene encodes CDR1 SEHNR and CDR2 FQNEAQ (reference sequence). With 1 base removed from V and 3 bases from J, the gap between germline ends came to 6 bases. The CDR3 DNA reads TGTGCCAGCAGCTTAGGACAGGAAGAGACCCAGTACTTC. It is translated as CASSLGQEETQYF.

The gene calls are TRBV28 and TRBJ2-5; D is perhaps TRBD1 (6 bases). This CDR3 is 15 amino acids long. The germline V gene encodes CDR1 MDHEN and CDR2 SYDVKM. Trimming left V 6 bases short and J 2 bases short, with 16 bases between. CDR3 coding DNA: TGTGCCAGCAGGCGCCTTGGGACAAATCAAGAGACCCAGTACTTC. Its protein is CASRRLGTNQETQYF.

For this clone: The same CDR3 can be traced to other DNA sequences in this sample. The rearrangement links TRBV6-5 to TRBJ1-5; D remains ambiguous. Germline assignment: CDR1 MNHEY and CDR2 SVGAGI. V lost 0 bases, J lost 4 bases, and 7 bases lay in between. The CDR3 length is 14 residues. This CDR3 is CASSYSGANQPQHF. The CDR3, as DNA: TGTGCCAGCAGTTACTCGGGCGCTAATCAGCCCCAGCATTTT.

CDR3 sequence: CASSPGGAGANVLTF. The CDR3 DNA follows: TGTGCCAGCTCACCAGGGGGGGCTGGGGCCAACGTCCTGACTTTC. The chain employs TRBV18 and TRBJ2-6; 7 positions agree with TRBD2. The CDR3 totals 15 residues. The V gene end was trimmed by 2 bases and the J gene end by 2 bases; junction bases not matched to a gene: 0. The germline CDR1 and CDR2 sequences are KGHSH and LQKENI.

The chain uses TRBV6-6 and TRBJ2-1; 10 nucleotides match TRBD2. The V gene's germline CDR1 is MNHNY and CDR2 SVGAGI (reference sequence). CDR3 length: 16 amino acids. Unmatched junction bases numbered 3, after V lost 2 bases and J lost 2 bases. This CDR3 is CASSYRTSGTYNEQFF. The CDR3 region has the DNA TGTGCCAGCAGTTACCGGACTAGCGGAACCTACAATGAGCAGTTCTTC.

This clone was recorded once. The chain couples TRBV2 to TRBJ2-7, with 14 nucleotides matching TRBD2. Per the germline V gene, CDR1 is SNHLY and CDR2 is FYNNEI. V lost 5 bases to trimming and J lost 3 bases; unmatched junction nucleotides: 6. The CDR3 has 16 amino acids. CDR3 coding DNA: TGTGCCAGCAGTCTACAGGGGACTAGCGGGGGCTACGAGCAGTACTTC. Translation gives CASSLQGTSGGYEQYF.

This clone was counted only a few times. This rearrangement joins TRBV27 to TRBJ2-3; possible D gene TRBD2, 6 bases. Trimming cost V 3 bases and J 1 base, with 11 bases left between them. The CDR3 length is 15 residues. Germline CDR1 MNHEY, CDR2 SMNVEV (reference sequence). The CDR3 bases are TGTGCCAGCAGTTTCCTAACGGGGGGCACAGATACGCAGTATTTT. Encoded protein: CASSFLTGGTDTQYF.

V usage is TRBV25-1 and J usage is TRBJ1-1; perhaps TRBD1 as D (6 bases). CDR1 is MGHDK, CDR2 SYGVNS, per germline. This CDR3 contains 14 residues. The V end was cut by 1 base, the J end by 6 bases, with 12 bases between. The CDR3 region is CASSEFGGGAEAFF. As DNA, the CDR3 is TGTGCCAGCAGTGAATTTGGCGGGGGCGCTGAAGCTTTCTTT.

J is TRBJ1-5 and V is TRBV19, with 8 bases aligning to TRBD1. V lost 5 bases and J lost 6; bases outside the gene matches: 6. This CDR3 region has 14 residues. The germline V gene has CDR1 LNHDA and CDR2 SQIVND (reference sequence). The CDR3 DNA reads as TGTGCCAGTAGTCTTACAGGGGGTCGTCAGCCCCAGCATTTT. Protein sequence: CASSLTGGRQPQHF.